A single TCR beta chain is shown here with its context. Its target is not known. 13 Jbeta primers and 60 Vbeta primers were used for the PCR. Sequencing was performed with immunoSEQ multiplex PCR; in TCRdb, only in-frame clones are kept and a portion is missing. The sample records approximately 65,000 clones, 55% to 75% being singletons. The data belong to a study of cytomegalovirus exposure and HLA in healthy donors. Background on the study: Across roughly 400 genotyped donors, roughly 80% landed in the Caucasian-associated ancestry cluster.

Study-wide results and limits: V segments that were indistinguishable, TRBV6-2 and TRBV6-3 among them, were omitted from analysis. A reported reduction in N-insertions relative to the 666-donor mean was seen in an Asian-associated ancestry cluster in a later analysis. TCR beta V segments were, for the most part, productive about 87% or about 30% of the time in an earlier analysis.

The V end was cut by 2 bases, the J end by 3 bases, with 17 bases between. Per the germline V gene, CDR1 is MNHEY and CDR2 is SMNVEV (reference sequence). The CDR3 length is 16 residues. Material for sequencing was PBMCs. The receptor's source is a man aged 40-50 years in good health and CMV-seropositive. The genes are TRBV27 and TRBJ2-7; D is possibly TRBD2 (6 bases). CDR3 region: CASSLMAGTVGYEQYF. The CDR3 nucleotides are TGTGCCAGCAGTTTAATGGCCGGGACTGTAGGCTACGAGCAGTACTTC.